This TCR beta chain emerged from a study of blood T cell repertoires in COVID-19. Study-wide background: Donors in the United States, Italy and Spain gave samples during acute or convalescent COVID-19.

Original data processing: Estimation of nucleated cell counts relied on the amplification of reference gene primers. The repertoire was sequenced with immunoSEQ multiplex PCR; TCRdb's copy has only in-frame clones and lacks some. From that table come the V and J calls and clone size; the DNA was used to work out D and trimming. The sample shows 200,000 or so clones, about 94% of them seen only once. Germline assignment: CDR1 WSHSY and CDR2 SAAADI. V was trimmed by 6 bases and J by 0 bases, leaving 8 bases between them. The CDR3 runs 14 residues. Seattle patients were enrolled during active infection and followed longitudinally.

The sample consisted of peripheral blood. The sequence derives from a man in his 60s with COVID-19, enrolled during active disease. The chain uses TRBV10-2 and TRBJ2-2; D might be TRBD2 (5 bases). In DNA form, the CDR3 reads TGCGCCAGCAGGGGGAGTCCGAACACCGGGGAGCTGTTTTTT. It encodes CASRGSPNTGELFF.